This T cell receptor beta chain emerged from a study of blood T cell repertoires in COVID-19 (dated by TCRdb to the early 2020s). The study in broad terms: Samples from collaborators originated in the United States, Italy and Spain and spanned both the acute and convalescent phases of COVID-19. The material from the prospective study consisted of cDNA or gDNA derived from T cells, B-cell-depleted T cells, or PBMCs. Deeply sampled blood TCRbeta repertoires from subjects exposed to, actively infected with, or recovered from COVID-19 were included in the dataset. The repertoires were released in a freely available public database intended as a resource for research on the immune response to SARS-CoV-2. The samples were drawn from two sources: the first 160 participants of the ongoing ImmuneRACE study, and some 1,300 subjects contributed by 6 global collaborators. Nearly every sample came with metadata listing a de-identified subject ID, COVID-19 status, age in years and sex. Where HLA class I and class II types were available, the types were taken from metadata supplied by the sample provider, not from assay-based typing. What the authors observed across the whole study: The amount of clinical and demographic metadata varied by source and participant and was provided uncurated.

Whole blood was collected in K2EDTA tubes by collaborating institutions according to the institutions' own protocols. For TCRbeta analysis, collaborator samples were shipped as frozen whole blood, as isolated PBMCs, or as DNA extracted from either sample type. The cysteine opens and the phenylalanine closes a CDR3 of 16 amino acids. CDR3 DNA only is kept here, 48 bases in frame from base 1. V ends up 0 bases short and J 3 bases short, with an unmatched junction base count of 5. The germline V gene specifies MGHRA as CDR1 and YSYEKL as CDR2. Points on this clone: No antigen is known for it. No base quality information exists; no much larger clone differs at one position.

The immunoSEQ Assay, a bias-controlled multiplex PCR, was used to amplify TCRbeta CDR3 regions from genomic DNA. The authors' analysis ran thus. Within the assay, amplification of reference gene primers was used to estimate how many nucleated cells each sample contained. Sequence reads were collapsed and filtered to measure the absolute abundance of every unique TCRbeta CDR3 rearrangement. For each sample, productive Simpson clonality was calculated as the square root of Simpson's diversity index over productive rearrangements. The source is immuneACCESS, and TCRdb retained only in-frame sequences with V and J called. Part of the clones is not carried over; for the studies checked, unresolved V genes explain less than half of this, and the remainder is unexplained. V, J and clone size reflect that table, while D and trimming were determined from the DNA. For this sample the table gives just over 15,000 clones, of which 75% to 85% were detected only once. The ten largest clones add up to about 23% of the sample.

This receptor was identified in a man older than 75 with active or convalescent COVID-19. The chain was built from TRBV4-1 and TRBJ1-5; 7 bases in the junction line up with TRBD1. Sequenced sample: peripheral blood. The nucleotides are TGCGCCAGCAGCCAAGATCGGACAGGAGTCAATCAGCCCCAGCATTTT. Its protein product is CASSQDRTGVNQPQHF.